This T cell receptor beta chain was recovered during a study of blood T cell repertoires in COVID-19. This clone occurred once. CDR1 is MNHEY and CDR2 is SMNVEV in the germline V gene (reference sequence). Trimming at V came to 3 bases and at J to 4 bases, leaving 2 bases not matched to a gene. The CDR3 contains 13 residues. Measured with immunoSEQ multiplex PCR; TCRdb has only the in-frame clones, and not every one. The sample has about 150,000 clones, around three quarters seen once; the top ten hold 16%. The chain recombines TRBV27 with TRBJ1-2, with 7 bases matching TRBD1. Material: peripheral blood. The sequence was obtained from a man in his fifties or sixties with acute or convalescent COVID-19. This CDR3 reads CASSFRQGYGYTF. Written as DNA, the CDR3 is TGTGCCAGCAGTTTTAGACAGGGCTATGGCTACACCTTC.